The clone carrying this T cell receptor (beta chain) was picked up a small number of times. Its target is unknown. This sample was included in a study of cytomegalovirus exposure and HLA in healthy donors. The CDR3 is 13 amino acids. V was clipped by 1 base and J by 4 bases, with 8 bases between them. Germline loops: CDR1 SGHVS, CDR2 FNYEAQ. Healthy bone marrow donors made up the cohort. A multiplex PCR was run with 60 Vbeta primers and 13 Jbeta primers. Repertoires were generated with immunoSEQ multiplex PCR, while TCRdb's copy carries only in-frame clones and drops some. The sample carries approximately 160,000 clones, more than 60% recorded once. Whole-study findings and limits: In an earlier analysis, productive rearrangement rates for most beta V segments clustered near 87% or 30%. The authors considered a cluster of highly shared sequence variants likely to be a sequencing artifact. Upon later analysis, TCR association rates were observed to vary by HLA locus, being highest for DRB1 and lowest for HLA-C.

The specimen was PBMCs. The clonotype comes from a male donor in good health and CMV-seronegative. V and J are TRBV7-6 and TRBJ2-7, with a tentative D call TRBD1 (6 bases). The CDR3: CASSLGTEYEQYF. CDR3 nucleotides: TGTGCCAGCAGCTTAGGGACAGAATACGAGCAGTACTTC.